This entry concerns a single T cell receptor (beta chain). The antigen remains undetermined. This entry is derived from a study of tumor and adjacent non-tumor tissue in lung cancer. On the study more broadly: Patients were aged roughly 30 to 76, nine to eleven men and about five women, stage I to III. Findings of the study overall: Significantly higher TCR diversity was found in tumor than normal lung. Normal lung showed higher cumulative top 100 clone frequency than tumor.

Germline CDR1 reads SEHNR; CDR2 reads FQNEAQ (reference sequence). The CDR3 sequence is 17 residues long. The trim removed 4 bases at V and 15 bases at J, leaving 18 bases unmatched. TCRbeta libraries were built with three rounds of nested PCR, modified from ARM-PCR. TCRdb fed the multiplex PCR reads into MiXCR, producing one record per CDR3 protein. The sample records about 110,000 distinct CDR3 sequences, 75% being singletons. RNA was extracted from bulk tissue without any cell sorting. Donors were chemotherapy-naive, newly diagnosed lung cancer surgical patients in China, August–late 2014. V and J are TRBV7-9 and TRBJ2-3, with 14 bases that match TRBD2. The sequence came from a woman in her sixties or seventies with non-small cell lung cancer. Input material: lung tumor tissue. CDR3 sequence: CASSSRLAGGPEDMHYF. The CDR3 nucleotides read TGTGCCAGCAGCTCCCGACTAGCGGGGGGGCCTGAAGATATGCACTATTTT.